This T cell receptor (beta chain) was retrieved from a study of T cells in women clearing cervical HPV infection. Sequenced by immunoSEQ multiplex PCR; TCRdb stores in-frame clones only, minus some. The sample table sets out approximately 34,000 clones. Germline CDR1 GTSNPN, CDR2 SVGIG (reference sequence). The junction had 17 bases not matched to a gene; V was cut back by 3 bases and J by 8 bases. This CDR3 contains 17 residues. Regarding this clone: The CDR3 end falls 3 residues outside the read, so it is completed with the germline J gene.

HPV was found by MY09/MY11 PCR and dot-blot genotyping. The V gene is TRBV30, the J gene TRBJ2-4, with 9 bases identical to TRBD2. Source material: blood buffy coat. The source of this sequence is a woman aged 18 to 75 with a cervical HPV16 infection that either progressed to CIN3+ or cleared (not recorded which). The CDR3 spells CAWSAPRRGRAGDIQYF. Incomplete CDR3 DNA: TGTGCCTGGAGCGCCCCGAGGCGCGGGAGGGCCGGGGACATT.